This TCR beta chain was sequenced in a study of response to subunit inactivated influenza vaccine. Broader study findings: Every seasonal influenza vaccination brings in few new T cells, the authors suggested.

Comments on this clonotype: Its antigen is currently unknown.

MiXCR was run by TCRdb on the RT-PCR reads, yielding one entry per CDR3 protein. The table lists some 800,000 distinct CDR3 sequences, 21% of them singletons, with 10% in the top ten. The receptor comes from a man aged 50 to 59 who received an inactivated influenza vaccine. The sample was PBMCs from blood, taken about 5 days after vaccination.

In DNA, the CDR3 is TGTGCCAGCAGCGTCCAGCGGGAGATAGGGGAGCAGTACTTC. It specifies CASSVQREIGEQYF. The chain links TRBV9 to TRBJ2-7, with 8 bases matching TRBD2. CDR1 and CDR2 (germline): SGDLS, YYNGEE. The CDR3 runs to 14 residues. V gave up 2 bases and J gave up 7 bases; unmatched junction bases: 8. Complete variable domain (other parts from reference TRBV9 and TRBJ2-7): DSGVTQTPKHLITATGQRVTLRCSPRSGDLSVYWYQQSLDQGLQFLIQYYNGEERAKGNILERFSAQQFPDLHSELNLSSLELGDSALYFCASSVQREIGEQYFGPGTRLTVT.